The present T cell receptor beta chain was sequenced within a study of control samples from healthy donors and cancer patients. The repertoire was sequenced with immunoSEQ multiplex PCR; TCRdb's copy has only in-frame clones and lacks some. Of tens of thousands of clones listed, roughly 89% are singletons. This clonotype originated in a woman in her sixties or seventies with head and neck cancer. Material for sequencing was PBMCs.

The CDR3 DNA reads as TGTGCCAGCAGCCAAGATGGGGCGGGACGGAGCTACACCTTC. Protein sequence: CASSQDGAGRSYTF. The chain is built from TRBV3-1 (or the pseudogene TRBV3-2) and TRBJ1-2; D might be TRBD1 (5 bases). The ends were cut back, 0 bases at V and 9 bases at J, with 14 bases in the middle. The CDR3 covers 14 residues. Germline CDR1 LGHDT, CDR2 YNNKEL (reference sequence).